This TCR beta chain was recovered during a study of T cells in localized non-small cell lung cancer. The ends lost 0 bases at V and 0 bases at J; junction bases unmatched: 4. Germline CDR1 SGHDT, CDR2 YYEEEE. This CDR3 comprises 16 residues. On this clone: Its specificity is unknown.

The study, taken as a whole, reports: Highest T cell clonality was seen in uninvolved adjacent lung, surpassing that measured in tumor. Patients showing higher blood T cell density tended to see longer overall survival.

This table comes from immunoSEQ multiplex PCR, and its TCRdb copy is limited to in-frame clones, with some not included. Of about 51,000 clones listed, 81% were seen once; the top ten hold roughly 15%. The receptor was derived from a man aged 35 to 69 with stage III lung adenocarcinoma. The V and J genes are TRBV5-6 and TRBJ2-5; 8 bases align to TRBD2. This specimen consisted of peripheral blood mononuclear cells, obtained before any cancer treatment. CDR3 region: CASSLVVAGYQETQYF. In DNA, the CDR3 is TGTGCCAGCAGCTTGGTGGTAGCGGGATACCAAGAGACCCAGTACTTC. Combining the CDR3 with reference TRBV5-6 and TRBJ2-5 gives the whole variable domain DAGVTQSPTHLIKTRGQQVTLRCSPKSGHDTVSWYQQALGQGPQFIFQYYEEEERQRGNFPDRFSGHQFPNYSSELNVNALLLGDSALYLCASSLVVAGYQETQYFGPGTRLLVL.